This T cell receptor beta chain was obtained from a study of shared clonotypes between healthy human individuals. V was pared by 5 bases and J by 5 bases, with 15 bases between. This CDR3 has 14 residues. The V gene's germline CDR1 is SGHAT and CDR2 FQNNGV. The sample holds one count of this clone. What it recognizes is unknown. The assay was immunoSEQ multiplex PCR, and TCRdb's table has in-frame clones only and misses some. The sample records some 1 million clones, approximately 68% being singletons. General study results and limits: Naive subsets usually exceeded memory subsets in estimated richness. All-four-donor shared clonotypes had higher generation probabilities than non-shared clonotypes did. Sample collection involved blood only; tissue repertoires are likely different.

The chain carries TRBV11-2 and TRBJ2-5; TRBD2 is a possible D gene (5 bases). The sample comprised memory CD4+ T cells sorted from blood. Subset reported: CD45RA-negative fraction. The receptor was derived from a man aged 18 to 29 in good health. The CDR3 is CASSRERVGETQYF. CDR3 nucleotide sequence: TGTGCCAGCAGCCGAGAGAGGGTGGGGGAGACCCAGTACTTC.